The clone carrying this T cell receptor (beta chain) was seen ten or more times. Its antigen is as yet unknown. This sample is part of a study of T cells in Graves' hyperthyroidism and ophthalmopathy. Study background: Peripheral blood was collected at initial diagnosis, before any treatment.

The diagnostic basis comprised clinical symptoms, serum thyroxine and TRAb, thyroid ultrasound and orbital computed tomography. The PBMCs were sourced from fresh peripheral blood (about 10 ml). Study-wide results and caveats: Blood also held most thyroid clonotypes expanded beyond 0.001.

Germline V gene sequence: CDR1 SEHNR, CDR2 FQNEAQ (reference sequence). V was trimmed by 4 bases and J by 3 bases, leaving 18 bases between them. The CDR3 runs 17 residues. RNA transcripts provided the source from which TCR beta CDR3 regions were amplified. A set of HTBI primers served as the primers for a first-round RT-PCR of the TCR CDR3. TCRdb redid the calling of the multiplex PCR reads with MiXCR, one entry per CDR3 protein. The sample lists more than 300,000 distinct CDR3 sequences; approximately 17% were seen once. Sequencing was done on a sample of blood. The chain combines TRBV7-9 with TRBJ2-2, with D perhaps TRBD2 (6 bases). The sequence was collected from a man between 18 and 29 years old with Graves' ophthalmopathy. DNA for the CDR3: TGTGCCAGCAGCTCTCCGCCCTGGGACTCTTACACCGGGGAGCTGTTTTTT. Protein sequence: CASSSPPWDSYTGELFF.